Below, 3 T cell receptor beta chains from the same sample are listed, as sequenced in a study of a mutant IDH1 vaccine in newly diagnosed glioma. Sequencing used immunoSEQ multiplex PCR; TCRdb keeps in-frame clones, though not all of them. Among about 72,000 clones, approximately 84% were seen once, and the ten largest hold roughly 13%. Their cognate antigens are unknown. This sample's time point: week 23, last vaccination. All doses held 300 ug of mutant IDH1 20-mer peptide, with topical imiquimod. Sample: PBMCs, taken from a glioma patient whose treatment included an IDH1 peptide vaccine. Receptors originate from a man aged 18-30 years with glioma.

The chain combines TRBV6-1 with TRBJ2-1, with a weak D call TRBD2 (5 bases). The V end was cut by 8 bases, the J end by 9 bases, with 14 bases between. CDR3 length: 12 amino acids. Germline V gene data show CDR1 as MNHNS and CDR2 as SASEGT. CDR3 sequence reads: CASYGLRVEQFF. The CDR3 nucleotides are TGTGCCAGCTACGGACTGCGAGTTGAGCAGTTCTTC.

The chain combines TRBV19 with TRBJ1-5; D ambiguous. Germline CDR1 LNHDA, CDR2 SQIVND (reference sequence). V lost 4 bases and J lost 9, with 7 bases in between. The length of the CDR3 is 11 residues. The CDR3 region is CASSSGLPQHF. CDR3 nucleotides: TGTGCCAGTAGTAGTGGGCTGCCCCAGCATTTT.

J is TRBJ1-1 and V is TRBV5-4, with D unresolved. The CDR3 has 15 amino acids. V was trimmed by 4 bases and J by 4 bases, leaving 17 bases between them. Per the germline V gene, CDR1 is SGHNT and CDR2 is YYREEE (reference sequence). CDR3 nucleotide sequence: TGTGCCAGCAGCCCGAGTTTGGTGTTGAGCACTGAAGCTTTCTTT. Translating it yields CASSPSLVLSTEAFF.